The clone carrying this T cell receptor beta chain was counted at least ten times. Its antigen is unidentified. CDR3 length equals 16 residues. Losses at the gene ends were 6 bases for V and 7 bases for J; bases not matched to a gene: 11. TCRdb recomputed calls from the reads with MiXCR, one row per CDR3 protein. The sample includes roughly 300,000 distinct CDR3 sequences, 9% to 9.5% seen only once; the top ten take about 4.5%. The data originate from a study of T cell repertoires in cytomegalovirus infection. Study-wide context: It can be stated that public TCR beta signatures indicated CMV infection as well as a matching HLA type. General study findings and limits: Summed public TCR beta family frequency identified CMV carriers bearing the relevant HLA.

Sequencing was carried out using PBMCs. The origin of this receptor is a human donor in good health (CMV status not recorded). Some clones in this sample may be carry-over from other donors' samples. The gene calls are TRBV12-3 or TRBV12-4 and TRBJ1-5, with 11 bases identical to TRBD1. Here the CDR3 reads CASSRGTGGARQPQHF. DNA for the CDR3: TGTGCCAGCAGCCGCGGGACAGGGGGAGCTCGACAGCCCCAGCATTTT.